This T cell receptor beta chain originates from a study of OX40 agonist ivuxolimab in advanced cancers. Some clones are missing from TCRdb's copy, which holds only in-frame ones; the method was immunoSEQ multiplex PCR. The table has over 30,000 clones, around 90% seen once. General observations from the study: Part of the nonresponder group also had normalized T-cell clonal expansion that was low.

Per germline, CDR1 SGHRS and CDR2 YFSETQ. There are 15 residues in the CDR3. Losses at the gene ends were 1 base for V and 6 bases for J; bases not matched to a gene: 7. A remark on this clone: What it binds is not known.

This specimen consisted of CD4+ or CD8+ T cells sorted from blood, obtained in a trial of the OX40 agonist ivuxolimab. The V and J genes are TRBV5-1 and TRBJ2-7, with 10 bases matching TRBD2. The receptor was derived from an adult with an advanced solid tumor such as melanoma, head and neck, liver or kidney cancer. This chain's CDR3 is CASSLQAGGGSEQYF. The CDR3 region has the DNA TGCGCCAGCAGCTTGCAAGCGGGAGGGGGTAGCGAGCAGTACTTC.